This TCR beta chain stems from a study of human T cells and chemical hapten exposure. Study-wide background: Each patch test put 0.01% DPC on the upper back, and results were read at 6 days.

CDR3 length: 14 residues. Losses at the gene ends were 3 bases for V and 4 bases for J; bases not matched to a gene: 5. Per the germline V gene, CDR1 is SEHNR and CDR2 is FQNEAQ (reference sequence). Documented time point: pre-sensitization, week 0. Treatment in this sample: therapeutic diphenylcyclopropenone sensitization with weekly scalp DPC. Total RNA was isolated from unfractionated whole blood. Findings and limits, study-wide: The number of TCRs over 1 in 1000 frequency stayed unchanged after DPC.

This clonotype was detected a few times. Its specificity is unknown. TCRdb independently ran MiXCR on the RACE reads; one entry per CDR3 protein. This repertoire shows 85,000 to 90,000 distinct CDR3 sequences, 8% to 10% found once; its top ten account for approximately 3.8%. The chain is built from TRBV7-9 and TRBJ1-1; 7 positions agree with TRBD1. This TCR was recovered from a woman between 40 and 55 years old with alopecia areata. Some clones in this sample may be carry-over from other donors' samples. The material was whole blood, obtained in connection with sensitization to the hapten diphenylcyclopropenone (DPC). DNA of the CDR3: TGTGCCAGCAGCTTTCAACAGGGGAGCACTGAAGCTTTCTTT. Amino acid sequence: CASSFQQGSTEAFF.